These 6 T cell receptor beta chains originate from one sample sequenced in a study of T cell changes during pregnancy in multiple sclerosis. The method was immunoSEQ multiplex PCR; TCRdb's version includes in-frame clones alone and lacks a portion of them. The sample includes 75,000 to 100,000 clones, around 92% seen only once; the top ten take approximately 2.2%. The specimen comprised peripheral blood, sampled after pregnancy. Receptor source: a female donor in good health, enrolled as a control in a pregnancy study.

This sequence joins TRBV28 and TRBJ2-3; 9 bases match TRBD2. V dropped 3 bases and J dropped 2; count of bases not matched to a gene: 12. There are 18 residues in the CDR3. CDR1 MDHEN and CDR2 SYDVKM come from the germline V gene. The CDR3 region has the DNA TGTGCCAGCAGTTTGGCAGCGGGAGGACCCCTAGTCACAGATACGCAGTATTTT. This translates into CASSLAAGGPLVTDTQYF.

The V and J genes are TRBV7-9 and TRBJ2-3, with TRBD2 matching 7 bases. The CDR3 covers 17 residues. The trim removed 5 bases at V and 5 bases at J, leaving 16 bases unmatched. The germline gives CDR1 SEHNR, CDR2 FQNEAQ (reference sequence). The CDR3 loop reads CASSKPTGPRGEDTQYF. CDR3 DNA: TGTGCCAGCAGCAAACCCACGGGACCCCGGGGGGAAGATACGCAGTATTTT.

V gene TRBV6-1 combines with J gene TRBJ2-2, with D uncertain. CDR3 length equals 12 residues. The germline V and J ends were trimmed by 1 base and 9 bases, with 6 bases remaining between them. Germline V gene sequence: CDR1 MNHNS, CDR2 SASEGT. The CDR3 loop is CASSEGLRELFF. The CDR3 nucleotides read TGTGCCAGCAGTGAAGGGCTCAGGGAGCTGTTTTTT.

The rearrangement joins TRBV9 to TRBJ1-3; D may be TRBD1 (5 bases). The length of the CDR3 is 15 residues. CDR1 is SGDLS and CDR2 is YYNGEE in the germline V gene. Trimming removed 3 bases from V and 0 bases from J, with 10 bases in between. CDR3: CASSAQGTSGNTIYF. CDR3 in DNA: TGTGCCAGCAGCGCCCAGGGAACCTCTGGAAACACCATATATTTT.

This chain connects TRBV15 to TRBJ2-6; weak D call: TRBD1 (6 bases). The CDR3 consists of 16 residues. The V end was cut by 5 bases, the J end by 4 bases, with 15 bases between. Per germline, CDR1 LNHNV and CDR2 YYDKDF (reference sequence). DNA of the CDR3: TGTGCCACCAGCCTGCGGCAGGGGACGGGGGCCAACGTCCTGACTTTC. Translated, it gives CATSLRQGTGANVLTF.

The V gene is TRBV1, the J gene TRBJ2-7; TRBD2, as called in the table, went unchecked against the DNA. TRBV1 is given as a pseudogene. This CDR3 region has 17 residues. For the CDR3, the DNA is TGCACCAGCAGCCAAGGGCCCGCGAGCGAGGCCTCCTACGAGCAGTACTTC. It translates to CTSSQGPASEASYEQYF.